The entry below gives a single T cell receptor (beta chain) sequence along with its context. What it recognizes is unknown. The CDR3 loop spans 15 amino acids. The germline V and J ends were trimmed by 3 bases and 4 bases, with 10 bases remaining between them. For the library, individual cDNA molecules each received unique molecular identifiers. TCRdb reprocessed the RACE reads with MiXCR, giving one entry per CDR3 protein. The repertoire holds approximately 400,000 distinct CDR3 sequences, with roughly 4.8% as singletons. The time point is: patch test 1, 2 weeks after DPC sensitization. As for treatment: therapeutic diphenylcyclopropenone sensitization with weekly scalp DPC. Blood, whole and unfractionated, served as the source for total RNA extraction. The sample comes from a study of human T cells and chemical hapten exposure. Overall study: The patch tests put 0.01% DPC on the skin of the upper back and were read 6 days later. Study-wide results and limits: DPC sensitization produced no change in TCRs with frequency above 1 in 1000.

The chain employs TRBV12-3 or TRBV12-4 and TRBJ1-6; D remains unclear. The clonotype comes from a woman in her forties or fifties with alopecia areata. Some clones in this sample may be carry-over from other donors' samples. The input for sequencing was whole blood, taken in connection with sensitization to the hapten diphenylcyclopropenone (DPC). The CDR3 sequence: CASSFSMEYNSPLHF. For the CDR3, the DNA is TGTGCCAGCAGTTTTAGTATGGAGTATAATTCACCCCTCCACTTT.